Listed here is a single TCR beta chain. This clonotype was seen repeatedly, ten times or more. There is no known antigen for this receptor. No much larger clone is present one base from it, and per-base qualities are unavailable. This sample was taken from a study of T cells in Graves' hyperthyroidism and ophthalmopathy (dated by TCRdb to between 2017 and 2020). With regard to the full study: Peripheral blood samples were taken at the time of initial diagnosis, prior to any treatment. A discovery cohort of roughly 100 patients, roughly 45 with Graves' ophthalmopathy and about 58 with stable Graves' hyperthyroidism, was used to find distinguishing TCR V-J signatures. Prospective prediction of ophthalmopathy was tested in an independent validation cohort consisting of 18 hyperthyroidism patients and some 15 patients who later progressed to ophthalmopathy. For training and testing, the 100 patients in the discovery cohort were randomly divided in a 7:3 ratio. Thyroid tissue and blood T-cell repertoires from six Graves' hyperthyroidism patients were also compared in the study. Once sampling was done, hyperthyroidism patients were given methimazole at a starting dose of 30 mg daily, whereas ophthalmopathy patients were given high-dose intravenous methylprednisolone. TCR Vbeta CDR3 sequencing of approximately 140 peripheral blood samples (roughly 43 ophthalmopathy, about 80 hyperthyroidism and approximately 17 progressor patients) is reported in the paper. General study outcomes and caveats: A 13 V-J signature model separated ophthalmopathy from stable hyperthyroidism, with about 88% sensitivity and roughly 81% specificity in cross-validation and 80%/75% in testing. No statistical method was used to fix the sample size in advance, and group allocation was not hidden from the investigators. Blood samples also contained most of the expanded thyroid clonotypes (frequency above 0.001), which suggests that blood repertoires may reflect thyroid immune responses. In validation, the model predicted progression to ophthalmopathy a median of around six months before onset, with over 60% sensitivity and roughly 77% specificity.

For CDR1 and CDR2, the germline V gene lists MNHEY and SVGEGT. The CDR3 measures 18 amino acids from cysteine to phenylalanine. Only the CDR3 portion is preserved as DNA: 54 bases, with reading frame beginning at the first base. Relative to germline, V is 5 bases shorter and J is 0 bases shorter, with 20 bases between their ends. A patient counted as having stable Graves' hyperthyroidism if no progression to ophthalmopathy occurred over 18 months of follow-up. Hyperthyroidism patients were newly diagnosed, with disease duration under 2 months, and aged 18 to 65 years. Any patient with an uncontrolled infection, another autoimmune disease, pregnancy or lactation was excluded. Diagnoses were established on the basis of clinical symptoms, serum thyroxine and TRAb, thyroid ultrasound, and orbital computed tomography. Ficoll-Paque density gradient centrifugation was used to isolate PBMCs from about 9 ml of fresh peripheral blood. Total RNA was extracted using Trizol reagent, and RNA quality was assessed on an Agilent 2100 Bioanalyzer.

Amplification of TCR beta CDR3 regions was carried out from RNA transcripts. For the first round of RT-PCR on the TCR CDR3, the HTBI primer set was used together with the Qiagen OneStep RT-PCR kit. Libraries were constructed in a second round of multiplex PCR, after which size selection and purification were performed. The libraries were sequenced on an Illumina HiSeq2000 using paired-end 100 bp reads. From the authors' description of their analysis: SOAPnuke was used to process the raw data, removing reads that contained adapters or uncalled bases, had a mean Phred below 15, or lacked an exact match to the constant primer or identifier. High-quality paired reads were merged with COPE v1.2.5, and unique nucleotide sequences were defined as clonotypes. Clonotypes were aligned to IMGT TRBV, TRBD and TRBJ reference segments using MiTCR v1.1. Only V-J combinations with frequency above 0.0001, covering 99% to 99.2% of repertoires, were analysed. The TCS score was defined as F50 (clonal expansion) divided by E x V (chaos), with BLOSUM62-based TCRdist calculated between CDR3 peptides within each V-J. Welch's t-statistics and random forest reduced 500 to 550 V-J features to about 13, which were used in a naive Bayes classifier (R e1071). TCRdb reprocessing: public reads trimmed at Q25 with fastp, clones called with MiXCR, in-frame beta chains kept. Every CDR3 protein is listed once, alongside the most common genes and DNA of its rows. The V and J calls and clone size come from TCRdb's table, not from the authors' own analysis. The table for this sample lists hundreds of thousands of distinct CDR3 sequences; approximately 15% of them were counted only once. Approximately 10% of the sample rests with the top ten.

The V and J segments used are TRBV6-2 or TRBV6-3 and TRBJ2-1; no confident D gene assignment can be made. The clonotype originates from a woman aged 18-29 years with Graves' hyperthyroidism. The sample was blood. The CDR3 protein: CASSRKNPQYSSYNEQFF. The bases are TGTGCCAGCAGTCGCAAAAACCCACAGTATAGCTCCTACAATGAGCAGTTCTTC.